This T cell receptor (beta chain) was sequenced during a study of CD8 T cells in Susac syndrome. The patients who served as multiple sclerosis controls were treatment-naive and had stable or active relapsing-remitting disease that fulfilled the revised McDonald criteria. TEMRA cells underwent FACS enrichment and CD8+ and CD4+ T cells underwent negative isolation. The CDR3 contains 15 residues. Trimming stripped 3 bases from V and 2 bases from J, with 11 bases between. Germline loops: CDR1 MNHEY, CDR2 SMNVEV (reference sequence). The RNA input was about 0.5 to 1 ug, and it was reverse transcribed with random hexamers. Using its own MiXCR run on the immunoSEQ multiplex PCR reads, TCRdb lists one record per CDR3 protein. The data contain some 450,000 distinct CDR3 sequences, around 85% of them singletons.

The TCR originated in a human donor with multiple sclerosis. The sample consisted of CD8+ T cells from PBMCs. This chain links TRBV27 with TRBJ1-5; D unresolved. In DNA form, the CDR3 reads TGTGCCAGCAGTTTTAGGCAGGAGGGCAATCAGCCCCAGCATTTT. Its translation: CASSFRQEGNQPQHF.